The T cell receptor (beta chain) described here comes from a study of T-cell memory formation after mild COVID-19. Study as a whole: In these data, TCR clusters were largely donor specific.

There are many counts of this clonotype. Its matching antigen is unknown. Unmatched junction bases numbered 8, after V lost 4 bases and J lost 4 bases. Germline V gene lookup returns CDR1 SGHVS and CDR2 FQNEAQ. The CDR3 runs to 15 residues. With constant-segment primers, 5'RACE yielded cDNA libraries of TCR alpha and TCR beta that carried sample barcodes and UMIs. TCRdb independently ran MiXCR on the 5' RACE reads; one entry per CDR3 protein. The sample yields about 33,000 distinct CDR3 sequences, roughly 20% seen once. Study-wide results and limits: Clones that got smaller from day 15 to 85 had even CD4/CD8, while clones growing later tipped toward CD4+. In pre-infection memory, a portion of responding clones appeared, which suggested that cross-reactive memory joined.

The sequence was obtained from an adult who had mild COVID-19 (a few samples of this study predate the infection). Cell type and time point are not known. Sample: PBMCs or a T cell subset sorted from them (not recorded which). The chain employs TRBV7-8 and TRBJ1-1; 8 nucleotides align to TRBD1. The CDR3 loop reads CASSSTGQGFTEAFF. DNA for the CDR3: TGTGCCAGCAGCTCGACCGGACAGGGCTTCACTGAAGCTTTCTTT.